This T cell receptor beta chain is from a study of vaccination and CD4 T cells after COVID-19. This CDR3 has 14 residues. V was shortened by 10 bases and J by 6 bases, with 18 bases between the two germline ends. Germline V lookup: CDR1 ENHRY, CDR2 SYGVKD. TCRdb re-called the PCR reads with MiXCR, one entry per CDR3 protein. The sample carries some 27,000 distinct CDR3 sequences, 45% to 65% recorded once. Sample time point: late sampling 161 to 241 days after vaccination in a few convalescent patients. This specimen was CD4+ T cells from blood, taken about 7 months after SARS-CoV-2 vaccination. The origin of this receptor is a human donor who had recovered from COVID-19. The V call is TRBV10-3, the J call TRBJ2-2; D possibly corresponds to TRBD2 (5 bases). This chain's CDR3 is CASMEVDAAGELFF. The CDR3 DNA follows: TGTGCCAGCATGGAGGTGGATGCCGCCGGGGAGCTGTTTTTT.